The T cell receptor (beta chain) described here comes from a study of neoadjuvant anti-PD-1 for oral cavity cancer. At the level of the study: Around day 43, patients without progression received a fourth nivolumab dose before surgery. Study findings and constraints: TCR analyses covered only a few patients per response group.

Germline-derived CDR1 and CDR2 are SGHDT and YYEEEE. Trimming cost V 5 bases and J 4 bases, with 15 bases left between them. This CDR3 has 14 amino acids. Time point denoted: after neoadjuvant nivolumab, at surgical resection. Worth noting for this clone: The antigen is undetermined.

Assay used: immunoSEQ multiplex PCR; TCRdb lists only in-frame clones, some missing. The sample has around 67,000 clones, 70% to 90% seen once. The sequenced sample was PBMCs, obtained after nivolumab (anti-PD-1) treatment. The chain recombines TRBV5-6 with TRBJ1-2; D not certain. This sequence originates from a person aged 35-79 years with oral cavity squamous cell carcinoma. The CDR3 DNA reads TGTGCCAGCAGTGGTGTGGAGAACCTCTATGGCTACACCTTC. Residues: CASSGVENLYGYTF.